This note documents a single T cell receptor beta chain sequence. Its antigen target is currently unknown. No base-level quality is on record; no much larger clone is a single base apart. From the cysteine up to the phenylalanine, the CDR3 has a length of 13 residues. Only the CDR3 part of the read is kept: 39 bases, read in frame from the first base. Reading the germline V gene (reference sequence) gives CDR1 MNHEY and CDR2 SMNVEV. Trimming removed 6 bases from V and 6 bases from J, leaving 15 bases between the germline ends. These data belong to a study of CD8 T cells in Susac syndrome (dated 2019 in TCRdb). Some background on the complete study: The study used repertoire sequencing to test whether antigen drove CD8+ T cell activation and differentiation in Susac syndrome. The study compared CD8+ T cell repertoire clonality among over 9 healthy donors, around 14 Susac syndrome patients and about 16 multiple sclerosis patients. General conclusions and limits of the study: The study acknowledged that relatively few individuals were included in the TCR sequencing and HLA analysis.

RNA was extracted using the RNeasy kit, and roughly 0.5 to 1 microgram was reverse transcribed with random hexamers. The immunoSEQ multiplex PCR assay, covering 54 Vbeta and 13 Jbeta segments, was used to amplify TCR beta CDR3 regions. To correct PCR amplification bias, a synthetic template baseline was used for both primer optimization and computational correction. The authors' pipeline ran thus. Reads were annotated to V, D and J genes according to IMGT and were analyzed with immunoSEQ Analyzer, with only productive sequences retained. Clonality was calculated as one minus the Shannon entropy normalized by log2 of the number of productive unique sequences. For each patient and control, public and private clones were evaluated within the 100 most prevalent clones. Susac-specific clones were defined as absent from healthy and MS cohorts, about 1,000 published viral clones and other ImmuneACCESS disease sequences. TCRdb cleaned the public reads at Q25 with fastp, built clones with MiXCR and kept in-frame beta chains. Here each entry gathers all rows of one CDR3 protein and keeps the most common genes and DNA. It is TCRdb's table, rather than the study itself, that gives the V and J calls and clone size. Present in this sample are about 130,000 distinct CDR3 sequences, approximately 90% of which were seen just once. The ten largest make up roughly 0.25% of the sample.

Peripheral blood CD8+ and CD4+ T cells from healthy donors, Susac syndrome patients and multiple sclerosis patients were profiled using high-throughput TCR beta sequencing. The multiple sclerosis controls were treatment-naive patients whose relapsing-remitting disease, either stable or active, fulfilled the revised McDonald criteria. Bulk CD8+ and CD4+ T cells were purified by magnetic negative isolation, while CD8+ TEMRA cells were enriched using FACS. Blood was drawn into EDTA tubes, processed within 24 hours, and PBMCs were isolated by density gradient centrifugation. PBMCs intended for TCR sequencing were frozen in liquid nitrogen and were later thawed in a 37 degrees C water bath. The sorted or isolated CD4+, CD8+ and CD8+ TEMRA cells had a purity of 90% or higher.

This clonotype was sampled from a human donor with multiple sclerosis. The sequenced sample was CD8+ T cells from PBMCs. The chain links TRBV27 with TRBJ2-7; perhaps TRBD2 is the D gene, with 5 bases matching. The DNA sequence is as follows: TGTGCCAGCAGGTCTGCGGGTATGGGCGAGCAGTACTTC. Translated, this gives CASRSAGMGEQYF.